These 13 T cell receptor beta chains share one sample of origin, sequenced in a study of cytomegalovirus exposure and HLA in healthy donors (dated by TCRdb to 2016 to 2017). Libraries were made using the immunoSEQ multiplex PCR assay. A mixture of 60 forward primers for TCR Vbeta segments and 13 reverse primers for TCR Jbeta segments was used in the multiplex PCR. As stored in TCRdb, this immuneACCESS dataset retains in-frame rearrangements with V and J assigned. A fraction of the clones does not appear; measured against another copy, unresolved V genes explain less than half of the discrepancy, and the remainder lacks a known reason. The sample includes over 80,000 clones, with about four fifths observed a single time. The ten largest clones take up more than 4.5% of the sample. Sequencing was performed on PBMCs. Receptors were obtained from a man aged 35 to 55 in good health and CMV-seropositive.

This sequence joins TRBV4-2 and TRBJ1-4; 8 bases are a match to TRBD1. Germline V gene lookup returns CDR1 LGHNA and CDR2 YNFKEQ. The CDR3 loop spans 16 amino acids. V trimming: 6 bases; J trimming: 3 bases; junction bases outside the gene matches: 9. The CDR3 nucleotides are TGTGCCAGCAGTTCGACAGGGGCCACTTCTAATGAAAAACTGTTTTTT. It yields the protein CASSSTGATSNEKLFF.

The chain employs TRBV7-9 and TRBJ2-5, with D tentatively TRBD1 (6 bases). The CDR3 consists of 15 residues. Germline CDR1 reads SEHNR; CDR2 reads FQNEAQ (reference sequence). V gave up 5 bases and J gave up 4 bases, with 17 bases separating them. The CDR3 DNA reads TGTGCCAGCAGCCCACAGGGAGCTGGGGGAGAGACCCAGTACTTC. Translating gives CASSPQGAGGETQYF.

The genes are TRBV5-1 and TRBJ1-1; TRBD1 matches 8 bases. The germline V gene has CDR1 SGHRS and CDR2 YFSETQ. There are 13 residues in the CDR3. J gave up 5 bases and V 5 bases, and 5 bases lay outside the gene matches. CDR3 in amino acids: CASRETGVTEAFF. The CDR3 coding sequence is TGCGCCAGCAGGGAGACAGGGGTTACTGAAGCTTTCTTT.

The chain links TRBV6-1 to TRBJ1-5; maybe TRBD1 (5 bases). The CDR3 spans 14 residues. Trimming took off 4 bases at V and 6 bases at J, with 13 bases between the two ends. Germline V CDR1 and CDR2: MNHNS, SASEGT. The CDR3 sequence is CASSVSGRAQPQHF. The CDR3 DNA reads as TGTGCCAGCAGTGTGTCAGGGCGCGCTCAGCCCCAGCATTTT.

The rearrangement uses TRBV30 and TRBJ2-1; the D is unclear. V lost 2 bases and J lost 7, with 9 bases in between. The CDR3 extends over 12 amino acids. Germline assignment: CDR1 GTSNPN and CDR2 SVGIG (reference sequence). CDR3 region: CAWSPKQNEQFF. The DNA for the CDR3 is TGTGCCTGGAGTCCCAAGCAAAATGAGCAGTTCTTC.

The chain is built from TRBV6-5 and TRBJ2-7; TRBD2 might be the D (5 bases). The CDR3 is 12 residues long. Trimming left V 6 bases short and J 0 bases short, with 6 bases between. CDR1 and CDR2 (germline): MNHEY, SVGAGI. The DNA for the CDR3 is TGTGCCAGCAGAGAGGGCTCCTACGAGCAGTACTTC. Encoded protein: CASREGSYEQYF.

The gene calls are TRBV9 and TRBJ2-1; no definite D call. This CDR3 comprises 15 residues. Per the germline V gene, CDR1 is SGDLS and CDR2 is YYNGEE. V shed 1 base and J shed 3 bases, with 11 bases lying between them. The CDR3 region has the DNA TGTGCCAGCAGCGTAATGCCAGACTTCTACAATGAGCAGTTCTTC. It is translated as CASSVMPDFYNEQFF.

The chain employs TRBV6-5 and TRBJ1-2, with D tentatively TRBD1 (5 bases). The CDR3 is 13 amino acids. Trimming pared 6 bases from V and 4 bases from J, leaving 12 bases between. CDR1 is MNHEY and CDR2 is SVGAGI in the germline V gene. The CDR3 protein is CASREVGGYGYTF. The CDR3 nucleotides read TGTGCCAGCAGGGAGGTGGGGGGCTATGGCTACACCTTC.

A note on this clone: At one boundary the junction diverges from the germline segment, which might be a read error. The chain has TRBV7-9 and TRBJ2-7; 8 bases line up with TRBD1. The CDR3 totals 14 residues. Germline V CDR1 and CDR2: SEHNR, FQNEAQ (reference sequence). The CDR3 sequence is CSSSPGQGSYEQYF. CDR3 DNA: TGTTCCAGCAGCCCAGGACAGGGCTCCTACGAGCAGTACTTC.

This clone appeared a single time. The J gene is TRBJ1-1, the V gene TRBV27, with 8 bases matching TRBD1. CDR3 length: 15 residues. V shed 1 base, J shed 6 bases, and the junction held 7 bases outside the gene matches. From germline, CDR1 is MNHEY and CDR2 SMNVEV (reference sequence). CDR3 bases: TGTGCCAGCAGTTTATATGGACAGGGATCTTCTGAAGCTTTCTTT. Its translation is CASSLYGQGSSEAFF.

This rearrangement joins TRBV19 to TRBJ2-3; maybe TRBD1 (5 bases). V lost 3 bases and J 6 bases, leaving 10 bases between the germline ends. Looked up from germline, CDR1 is LNHDA and CDR2 is SQIVND (reference sequence). This CDR3 region has 13 residues. The CDR3 nucleotides are TGTGCCAGTAGTATCGGACACGCGGATACGCAGTATTTT. Translating gives CASSIGHADTQYF.

The chain couples TRBV28 to TRBJ1-5; D is perhaps TRBD1 (5 bases). Trimming took 5 bases from V and 0 from J, leaving 11 bases between them. This CDR3 has 15 amino acids. From germline, CDR1 is MDHEN and CDR2 SYDVKM. CDR3 loop: CASSLLQGSNQPQHF. CDR3 DNA: TGTGCCAGCAGTCTCCTCCAGGGTAGCAATCAGCCCCAGCATTTT.

The chain is built from TRBV6-1 and TRBJ2-7; D remains ambiguous. The CDR3 loop spans 14 amino acids. The V end lost 4 bases, the J end lost 0 bases, and 10 bases lay between the germline ends. The germline CDR1 and CDR2 sequences are MNHNS and SASEGT. The CDR3 coding sequence is TGTGCCAGCAGTGCAGCGTTGAGCTCCTACGAGCAGTACTTC. Translation gives CASSAALSSYEQYF.